These 32 T cell receptor beta chains were sequenced from one sample in a study of early T cells in non-severe SARS-CoV-2 infection. TCRdb called the 5' RACE reads again in MiXCR, with one record for every CDR3 protein. The sample includes around 61,000 distinct CDR3 sequences, approximately 12% of them seen just once. Sequencing was carried out using whole blood. The receptors stem from an adult who was a healthcare worker with PCR-confirmed SARS-CoV-2 infection or an uninfected control (not recorded which).

This clonotype was observed a handful of times. Compared with germline, one end of the junction differs, possibly owing to a read error. The chain carries TRBV20-1 and TRBJ2-7, with 7 bases lining up with TRBD2. Germline V gene sequence: CDR1 DFQATT, CDR2 SNEGSKA (reference sequence). The CDR3 totals 14 residues. The CDR3 sequence is CSARDISGTYGQYF. Written as DNA, the CDR3 is TGCAGTGCTAGAGATATCAGCGGGACCTACGGGCAGTACTTC.

This clonotype was seen many times. This chain connects TRBV12-3 or TRBV12-4 to TRBJ2-5; D assignment may be TRBD1 or TRBD2 (5 bases each). The CDR3 is 14 residues long. Trimming shortened V by 5 bases and J by 3 bases, and 13 bases separated the two germline ends. CDR3 sequence (DNA): TGTGCCAGCAGTCCCCCCATGGGGGAAGAGACCCAGTACTTC. Its protein product is CASSPPMGEETQYF.

The chain uses TRBV4-1 and TRBJ2-7; 8 bases line up with TRBD1. With 4 bases clipped from V and 3 bases from J, the junction kept 2 bases outside the gene matches. CDR3 size: 13 residues. Germline CDR1 reads MGHRA; CDR2 reads YSYEKL. The CDR3 sequence is CASSRDRSYEQYF. CDR3 in DNA: TGCGCCAGCAGCCGGGACAGGAGCTACGAGCAGTACTTC.

V gene TRBV20-1 combines with J gene TRBJ2-5; D is perhaps TRBD2 (7 bases). This CDR3 spans 14 amino acids. Germline loops: CDR1 DFQATT, CDR2 SNEGSKA (reference sequence). Trimming shortened V by 6 bases and J by 5 bases, and 19 bases separated the two germline ends. CDR3 coding DNA: TGCAGTGCAGGGGGGGGGACCGTACAGGAGACCCAGTACTTC. Translation: CSAGGGTVQETQYF.

This chain connects TRBV5-5 to TRBJ2-2; 7 bases line up with TRBD1. With 4 bases clipped from V and 4 bases from J, the junction kept 4 bases outside the gene matches. Germline V CDR1 and CDR2: SGHKS, YYEKEE (reference sequence). CDR3 length: 14 amino acids. The CDR3 spells CASSNPGGTGELFF. The CDR3 nucleotides read TGTGCCAGCAGCAACCCAGGGGGCACCGGGGAGCTGTTTTTT.

This clonotype was seen repeatedly, ten times or more. The rearrangement links TRBV4-2 to TRBJ1-6, with unresolved D. Germline CDR1 reads LGHNA; CDR2 reads YNFKEQ. CDR3 length: 23 amino acids. Trimming pared 4 bases from V and 7 bases from J, leaving 38 bases between. The CDR3 is CASSLATFSLQGEAWYQNSPLHF. The CDR3 nucleotides are TGTGCCAGCAGCCTAGCCACTTTCTCTCTACAAGGCGAAGCATGGTATCAAAATTCACCCCTCCACTTT.

This clonotype was detected ten times or more. The V and J genes are TRBV18 and TRBJ2-1; D is ambiguous. Per germline, CDR1 KGHSH and CDR2 LQKENI. The V end lost 2 bases, the J end lost 2 bases, and 4 bases lay between the germline ends. This CDR3 comprises 13 residues. CDR3 sequence (DNA): TGTGCCAGCTCACCATCTGCCTACAATGAGCAGTTCTTC. Protein product: CASSPSAYNEQFF.

The rearrangement links TRBV5-1 to TRBJ2-7; perhaps TRBD1 as D (6 bases). The V end lost 1 base, the J end lost 3 bases, and 11 bases lay between the germline ends. The CDR3 consists of 14 residues. In germline, CDR1 is SGHRS, CDR2 YFSETQ. This chain's CDR3 is CASSLRDNYYEQYF. The DNA for the CDR3 is TGCGCCAGCAGCTTGCGGGACAACTACTACGAGCAGTACTTC.

This clonotype has a count of ten or more. V is TRBV19 and J is TRBJ1-5; D uncertain. Germline-derived CDR1 and CDR2 are LNHDA and SQIVND (reference sequence). V lost 5 bases and J lost 12, with 20 bases in between. The CDR3 has 14 residues. Here the CDR3 reads CASSPSPPGTLQHF. The CDR3 DNA is TGTGCCAGTAGTCCCTCCCCTCCAGGAACCCTCCAGCATTTT.

In this sample, this clonotype turned up many times. The junction departs from germline at one end; a sequencing error may be responsible. This chain joins TRBV2 and TRBJ2-6; possibly TRBD1 for D (5 bases). The CDR3 has 13 amino acids. CDR1 and CDR2 from the germline V gene are SNHLY and FYNNEI. CDR3 loop: CASSGEGVNALTF. The CDR3 DNA sequence: TGTGCCAGCAGTGGGGAAGGGGTCAACGCCCTGACTTTC.

This clonotype was detected many times. The chain has TRBV7-9 and TRBJ1-5; D remains unclear. CDR1 and CDR2 from the germline V gene are SEHNR and FQNEAQ (reference sequence). The CDR3 has 16 residues. V was trimmed by 5 bases and J by 0 bases, leaving 14 bases between them. CDR3 protein: CASSPTGGFSNQPQHF. The CDR3 bases are TGTGCCAGCAGCCCCACTGGAGGATTTAGCAATCAGCCCCAGCATTTT.

V is TRBV29-1 and J is TRBJ1-2; no clear D gene. V was clipped by 6 bases and J by 6 bases, with 11 bases between them. The length of the CDR3 is 11 residues. Per germline, CDR1 SQVTM and CDR2 ANQGSEA. Written as DNA, the CDR3 is TGCAGCGTATTGGCGGGGAATGGCTACACCTTC. This gives the protein CSVLAGNGYTF.

The CDR3 loop is CASSFGVRTGFDTQYF. Written as DNA, the CDR3 is TGTGCCAGCAGCTTCGGGGTCAGGACAGGGTTTGATACGCAGTATTTT. The rearrangement uses TRBV7-6 and TRBJ2-3, with TRBD1 matching 8 bases. The CDR3 consists of 16 residues. V was clipped by 3 bases and J by 6 bases; unmatched bases: 11. Germline V gene data show CDR1 as SGHVS and CDR2 as FNYEAQ.

This clonotype was recorded at least ten times. The chain combines TRBV6-6 with TRBJ2-1; 14 bases map to TRBD2. The CDR3 is 17 amino acids. The germline CDR1 and CDR2 sequences are MNHNY and SVGAGI (reference sequence). With V trimmed by 0 bases and J by 3 bases, 1 base remained unmatched. The CDR3 spells CASSYSGLAGVYNEQFF. For the CDR3, the DNA is TGTGCCAGCAGTTACTCGGGACTAGCGGGGGTCTACAATGAGCAGTTCTTC.

At least ten counts were recorded for this clonotype. The chain employs TRBV10-1 and TRBJ1-1; D possibly corresponds to TRBD1 (5 bases). This CDR3 contains 13 residues. Germline assignment: CDR1 WNHNN and CDR2 SYGVQD (reference sequence). With 0 bases removed from V and 11 bases from J, the gap between germline ends came to 13 bases. CDR3 nucleotide sequence: TGCGCCAGCAGTGAGTCGACCCGGGGGTACGCTTTCTTT. Residues: CASSESTRGYAFF.

Ten or more counts support this clonotype. The V and J genes are TRBV12-3 or TRBV12-4 and TRBJ2-2; D not resolved. This CDR3 comprises 13 residues. Trimming left V 0 bases short and J 5 bases short, with 4 bases between. CDR3 loop: CASSLAGTGELFF. CDR3 coding DNA: TGTGCCAGCAGTTTAGCGGGGACCGGGGAGCTGTTTTTT.

This rearrangement joins TRBV12-3 or TRBV12-4 to TRBJ2-5; D unresolved. This CDR3 comprises 15 residues. Trimming shortened V by 2 bases and J by 2 bases, and 12 bases separated the two germline ends. The CDR3 DNA sequence: TGTGCCAGCAGTTTACGGTCAGACAAACAAGAGACCCAGTACTTC. This codes for CASSLRSDKQETQYF.

This chain uses TRBV20-1 with TRBJ1-1; D remains unclear. This CDR3 has 13 residues. Germline CDR1 is DFQATT and CDR2 is SNEGSKA (reference sequence). The V and J ends lost 7 bases and 5 bases respectively, with 17 bases between them. CDR3 amino acids: CSVEVRERTEAFF. CDR3 DNA sequence: TGCAGTGTCGAAGTCCGGGAAAGGACTGAAGCTTTCTTT.

This clonotype was counted many times. The chain is built from TRBV10-1 and TRBJ2-2; D is unresolved. The CDR3 covers 13 residues. The germline V gene has CDR1 WNHNN and CDR2 SYGVQD (reference sequence). V shed 2 bases and J shed 3 bases, with 4 bases lying between them. The CDR3 here is CASSEADTGELFF. CDR3 sequence (DNA): TGCGCCAGCAGTGAGGCAGACACCGGGGAGCTGTTTTTT.

At least ten counts were recorded for this clonotype. The CDR3 coding sequence is TGTGCCAGCAGCTTGGGAGCGGGAGTGGTAGGGGAGCAGTTCTTC. Amino acid sequence: CASSLGAGVVGEQFF. This rearrangement joins TRBV5-4 to TRBJ2-1; TRBD2 matches 8 bases. The CDR3 length is 15 residues. Germline V lookup: CDR1 SGHNT, CDR2 YYREEE (reference sequence). After removal of 0 bases from V and 10 bases from J, the junction contained 9 bases not matched to a gene.

This chain joins TRBV13 and TRBJ2-7, with a weak D call TRBD1 (6 bases). The V end lost 1 base, the J end lost 6 bases, and 13 bases lay between the germline ends. CDR1 is PRHDT and CDR2 is FYEKMQ in the germline V gene (reference sequence). This CDR3 has 14 residues. DNA for the CDR3: TGTGCCAGCAGCTTAGAACAGGGAAGAGGCGAGCAGTACTTC. Amino acid sequence: CASSLEQGRGEQYF.

This clonotype was counted ten times or more. V gene TRBV7-8 combines with J gene TRBJ1-2; perhaps TRBD1 as D (5 bases). Germline V gene sequence: CDR1 SGHVS, CDR2 FQNEAQ. V shed 0 bases and J shed 7 bases, with 9 bases lying between them. CDR3 length equals 13 residues. The CDR3 DNA reads TGTGCCAGCAGCTTAGCCAGGGCGGGTGGCTACACCTTC. It encodes CASSLARAGGYTF.

This clonotype was observed at least ten times. The chain uses TRBV25-1 and TRBJ2-7; D may be TRBD1 (6 bases). Germline CDR1 reads MGHDK; CDR2 reads SYGVNS. The CDR3 is 12 residues long. V was trimmed by 10 bases and J by 0 bases, leaving 10 bases between them. Written as DNA, the CDR3 is TGTGCCACACAGGGATACTCCTACGAGCAGTACTTC. Its protein product is CATQGYSYEQYF.

This clonotype was counted ten times or more. The rearrangement links TRBV30 to TRBJ1-2, with D tentatively TRBD1 (5 bases). This CDR3 has 11 amino acids. In germline, CDR1 is GTSNPN, CDR2 SVGIG (reference sequence). V was shortened by 7 bases and J by 4 bases, with 10 bases between the two germline ends. Written as DNA, the CDR3 is TGTGCCTTACGACAGACCTATGGCTACACCTTC. This translates into CALRQTYGYTF.

This clonotype was picked up a small number of times. The chain couples TRBV3-1 to TRBJ1-1; 8 nucleotides match TRBD1. With V trimmed by 1 base and J by 4 bases, 11 bases remained unmatched. CDR1 is LGHDT and CDR2 is YNNKEL in the germline V gene (reference sequence). This CDR3 has 17 amino acids. The CDR3 DNA is TGTGCCAGCAGCCAAGGTCGGACAGGGTGGGTCGGCACTGAAGCTTTCTTT. Translated: CASSQGRTGWVGTEAFF.

This clonotype was recorded many times. V usage is TRBV6-6 and J usage is TRBJ1-1; the match to TRBD1 covers 8 bases. There are 15 residues in the CDR3. J gave up 0 bases and V 2 bases, and 2 bases lay outside the gene matches. CDR1 and CDR2 from the germline V gene are MNHNY and SVGAGI (reference sequence). CDR3 DNA sequence: TGTGCCAGCAGTTACACGGACAGGGTGAACACTGAAGCTTTCTTT. Protein product: CASSYTDRVNTEAFF.

At least ten counts were recorded for this clonotype. The CDR3 loop is CASSKGGGGNQPQHF. Written as DNA, the CDR3 is TGCGCCAGCAGCAAGGGCGGGGGGGGCAATCAGCCCCAGCATTTT. The rearrangement joins TRBV4-1 to TRBJ1-5, with D perhaps TRBD1 (5 bases). This CDR3 comprises 15 residues. The germline V gene has CDR1 MGHRA and CDR2 YSYEKL. Trimming shortened V by 5 bases and J by 2 bases, and 13 bases separated the two germline ends.

This clonotype was counted ten times or more. DNA of the CDR3: TGTGCCAGCAGCTTAGCGGGGTCCCCACCTCAGAATGAGCAGTTCTTC. Its translation: CASSLAGSPPQNEQFF. The genes are TRBV11-2 and TRBJ2-1; tentatively, D is TRBD2 (5 bases). Trimming cost V 1 base and J 7 bases, with 17 bases left between them. CDR1 is SGHAT and CDR2 is FQNNGV in the germline V gene. There are 16 residues in the CDR3.

This clonotype was counted at least ten times. The rearrangement uses TRBV29-1 and TRBJ1-1; D is unclear. The CDR3 extends over 11 amino acids. Trimming stripped 5 bases from V and 3 bases from J, with 7 bases between. CDR1 and CDR2 (germline): SQVTM, ANQGSEA. Here the CDR3 DNA reads TGCAGCGTTATACAGCACACTGAAGCTTTCTTT. Residues: CSVIQHTEAFF.

In this sample, this clonotype turned up a few times. The chain has TRBV11-3 and TRBJ1-1, with unresolved D. V was trimmed by 5 bases and J by 5 bases, leaving 12 bases between them. CDR1 is SGHNT and CDR2 is YENEEA in the germline V gene. CDR3 length equals 13 residues. The chain's CDR3 is CASSNLLLTEAFF. The CDR3 DNA is TGTGCCAGCAGCAACCTCTTACTAACTGAAGCTTTCTTT. Variable domain in full (rest from reference TRBV11-3 and TRBJ1-1): EAGVVQSPRYKIIEKKQPVAFWCNPISGHNTLYWYLQNLGQGPELLIRYENEEAVDDSQLPKDRFSAERLKGVDSTLKIQPAELGDSAVYLCASSNLLLTEAFFGQGTRLTVV.

The chain uses TRBV30 and TRBJ1-3; D not resolved. Germline V gives CDR1 GTSNPN, CDR2 SVGIG (reference sequence). This CDR3 spans 12 amino acids. The V end lost 0 bases, the J end lost 7 bases, and 7 bases lay between the germline ends. CDR3 sequence: CAWSVAPNTIYF. The CDR3 DNA sequence: TGTGCCTGGAGTGTTGCCCCGAACACCATATATTTT.

This rearrangement joins TRBV2 to TRBJ2-7, with D unresolved. The V end was cut by 10 bases, the J end by 4 bases, with 17 bases between. Germline CDR1 and CDR2: SNHLY and FYNNEI. The length of the CDR3 is 13 residues. The CDR3 DNA reads TGTGCCATCGTAAGCGTGAGTATTTACGAGCAGTACTTC. Amino acid sequence: CAIVSVSIYEQYF.